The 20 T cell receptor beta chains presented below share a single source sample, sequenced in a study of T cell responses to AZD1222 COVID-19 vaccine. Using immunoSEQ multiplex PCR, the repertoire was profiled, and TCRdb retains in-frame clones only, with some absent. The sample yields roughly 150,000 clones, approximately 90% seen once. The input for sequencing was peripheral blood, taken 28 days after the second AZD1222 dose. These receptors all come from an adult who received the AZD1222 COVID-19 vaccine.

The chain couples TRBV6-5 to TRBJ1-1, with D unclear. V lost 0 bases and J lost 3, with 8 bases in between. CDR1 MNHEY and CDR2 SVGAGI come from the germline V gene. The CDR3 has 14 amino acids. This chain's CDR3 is CASSYSGRHTEAFF. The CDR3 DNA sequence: TGTGCCAGCAGTTACTCGGGCCGTCACACTGAAGCTTTCTTT.

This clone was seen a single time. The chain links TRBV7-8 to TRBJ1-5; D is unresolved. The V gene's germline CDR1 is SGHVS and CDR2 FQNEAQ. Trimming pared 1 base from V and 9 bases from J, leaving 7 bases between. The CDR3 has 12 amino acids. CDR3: CASSLDLGPQHF. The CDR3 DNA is TGTGCCAGCAGCTTAGACCTTGGGCCCCAGCATTTT.

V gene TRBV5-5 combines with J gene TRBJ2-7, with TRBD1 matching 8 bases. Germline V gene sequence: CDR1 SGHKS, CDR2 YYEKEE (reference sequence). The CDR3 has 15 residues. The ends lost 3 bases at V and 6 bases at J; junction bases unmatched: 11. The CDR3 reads CASSSLRTGFSEQYF. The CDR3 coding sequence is TGTGCCAGCAGCTCTTTAAGGACAGGGTTTAGCGAGCAGTACTTC.

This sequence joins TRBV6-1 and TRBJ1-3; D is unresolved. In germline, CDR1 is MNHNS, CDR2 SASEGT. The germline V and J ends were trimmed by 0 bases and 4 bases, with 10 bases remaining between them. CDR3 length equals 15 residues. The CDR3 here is CASSEAYGLGNTIYF. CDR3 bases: TGTGCCAGCAGTGAAGCCTACGGGCTCGGAAACACCATATATTTT.

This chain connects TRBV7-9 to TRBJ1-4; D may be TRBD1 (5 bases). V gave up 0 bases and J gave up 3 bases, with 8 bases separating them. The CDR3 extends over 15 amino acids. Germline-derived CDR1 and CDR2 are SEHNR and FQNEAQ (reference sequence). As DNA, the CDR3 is TGTGCCAGCAGCTTAGCCGAGACAGCTAATGAAAAACTGTTTTTT. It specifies CASSLAETANEKLFF.

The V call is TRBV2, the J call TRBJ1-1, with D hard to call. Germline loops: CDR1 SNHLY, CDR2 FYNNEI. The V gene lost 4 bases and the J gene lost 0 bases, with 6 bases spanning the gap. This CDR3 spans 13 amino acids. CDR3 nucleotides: TGTGCCAGCAGTGTCCAGGTGAACACTGAAGCTTTCTTT. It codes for CASSVQVNTEAFF.

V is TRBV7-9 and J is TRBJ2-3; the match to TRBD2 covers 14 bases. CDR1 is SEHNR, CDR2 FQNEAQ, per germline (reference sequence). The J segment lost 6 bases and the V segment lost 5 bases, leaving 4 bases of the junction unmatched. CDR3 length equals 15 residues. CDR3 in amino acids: CASSRGLAGGDTQYF. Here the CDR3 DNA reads TGTGCCAGCAGCCGAGGACTAGCGGGAGGCGATACGCAGTATTTT.

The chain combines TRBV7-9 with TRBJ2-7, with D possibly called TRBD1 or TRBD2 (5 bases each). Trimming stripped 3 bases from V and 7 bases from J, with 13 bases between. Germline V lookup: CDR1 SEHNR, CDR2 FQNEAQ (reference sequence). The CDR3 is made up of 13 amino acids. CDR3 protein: CASSFVGPGEQYF. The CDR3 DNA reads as TGTGCCAGCAGCTTTGTGGGACCGGGGGAGCAGTACTTC. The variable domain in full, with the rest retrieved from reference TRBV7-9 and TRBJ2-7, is DTGVSQNPRHKITKRGQNVTFRCDPISEHNRLYWYRQTLGQGPEFLTYFQNEAQLEKSRLLSDRFSAERPKGSFSTLEIQRTEQGDSAMYLCASSFVGPGEQYFGPGTRLTVT.

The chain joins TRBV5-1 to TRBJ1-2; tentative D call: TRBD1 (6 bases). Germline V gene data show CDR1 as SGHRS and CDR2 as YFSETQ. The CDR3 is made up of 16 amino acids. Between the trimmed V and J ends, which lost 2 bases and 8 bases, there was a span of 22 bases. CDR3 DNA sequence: TGCGCCAGCAGCTTCGGCTCAGGGCAGGGGATAGGCGGCTACACCTTC. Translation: CASSFGSGQGIGGYTF.

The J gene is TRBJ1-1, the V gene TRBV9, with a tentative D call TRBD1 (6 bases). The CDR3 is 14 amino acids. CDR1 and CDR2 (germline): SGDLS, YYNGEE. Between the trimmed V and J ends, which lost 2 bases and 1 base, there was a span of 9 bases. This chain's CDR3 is CASSVGGSNTEAFF. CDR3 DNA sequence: TGTGCCAGCAGCGTGGGGGGCTCGAACACTGAAGCTTTCTTT.

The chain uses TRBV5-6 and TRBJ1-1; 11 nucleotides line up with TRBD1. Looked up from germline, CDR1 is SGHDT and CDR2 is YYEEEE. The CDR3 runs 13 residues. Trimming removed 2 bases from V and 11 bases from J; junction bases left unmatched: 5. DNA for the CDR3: TGTGCCAGCAGCTTTTGGACAGGGGGCCTGGCTTTCTTT. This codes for CASSFWTGGLAFF.

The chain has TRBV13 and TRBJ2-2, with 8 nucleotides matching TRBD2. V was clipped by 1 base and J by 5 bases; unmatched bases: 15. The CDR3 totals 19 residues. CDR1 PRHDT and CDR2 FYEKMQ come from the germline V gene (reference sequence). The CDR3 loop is CASSLETGSGSSGTGELFF. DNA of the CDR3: TGTGCCAGCAGCTTAGAAACGGGGAGCGGGAGTTCGGGAACCGGGGAGCTGTTTTTT.

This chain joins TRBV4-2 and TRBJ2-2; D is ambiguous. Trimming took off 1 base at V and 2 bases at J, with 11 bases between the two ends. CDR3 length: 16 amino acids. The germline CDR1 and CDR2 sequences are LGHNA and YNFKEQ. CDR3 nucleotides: TGTGCCAGCAGCCAAGTGTCCTTCTCTAACACCGGGGAGCTGTTTTTT. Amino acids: CASSQVSFSNTGELFF.

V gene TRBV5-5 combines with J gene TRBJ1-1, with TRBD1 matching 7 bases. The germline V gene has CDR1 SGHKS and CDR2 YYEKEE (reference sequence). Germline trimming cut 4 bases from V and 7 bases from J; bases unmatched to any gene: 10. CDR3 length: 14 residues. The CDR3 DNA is TGTGCCAGCAGCATGGGGGCAGGGGGTGTTGAAGCTTTCTTT. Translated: CASSMGAGGVEAFF. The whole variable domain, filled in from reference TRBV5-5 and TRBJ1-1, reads DAGVTQSPTHLIKTRGQQVTLRCSPISGHKSVSWYQQVLGQGPQFIFQYYEKEERGRGNFPDRFSARQFPNYSSELNVNALLLGDSALYLCASSMGAGGVEAFFGQGTRLTVV.

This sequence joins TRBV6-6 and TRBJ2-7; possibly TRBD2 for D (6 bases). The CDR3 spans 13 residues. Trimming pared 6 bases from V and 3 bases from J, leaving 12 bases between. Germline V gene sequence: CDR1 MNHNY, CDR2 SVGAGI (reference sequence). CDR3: CASSLAEDYEQYF. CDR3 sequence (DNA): TGTGCCAGCAGCTTAGCGGAAGACTACGAGCAGTACTTC.

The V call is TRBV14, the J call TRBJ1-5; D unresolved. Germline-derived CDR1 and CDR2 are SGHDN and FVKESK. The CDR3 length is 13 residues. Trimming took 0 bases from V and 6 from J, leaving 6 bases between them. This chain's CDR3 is CASSQDGFQPQHF. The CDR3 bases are TGTGCCAGCAGCCAAGACGGGTTTCAGCCCCAGCATTTT.

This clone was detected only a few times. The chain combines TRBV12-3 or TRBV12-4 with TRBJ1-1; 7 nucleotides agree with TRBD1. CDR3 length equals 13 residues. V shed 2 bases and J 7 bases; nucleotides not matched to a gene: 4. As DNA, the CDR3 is TGTGCCAGCAGTTTACTACAGGGGATTGAAGCTTTCTTT. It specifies CASSLLQGIEAFF.

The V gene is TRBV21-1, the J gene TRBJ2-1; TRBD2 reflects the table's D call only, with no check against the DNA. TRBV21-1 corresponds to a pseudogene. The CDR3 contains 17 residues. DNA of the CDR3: TGTGCCAGCAGCAAAGGTCTTAGCGGGACGGGATACAATGAGCAGTTCTTC. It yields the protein CASSKGLSGTGYNEQFF.

In nucleotides, the CDR3 is TGTGCCAGCAGCCAATACAGGGGGCGCAACCGAGGGGATGACTATGGCTACACCTTC. Encoded protein: CASSQYRGRNRGDDYGYTF. V usage is TRBV3-1 (or the pseudogene TRBV3-2) and J usage is TRBJ1-2, with 9 positions matching TRBD1. J gave up 3 bases and V 2 bases, and 16 bases lay outside the gene matches. Germline V gene sequence: CDR1 LGHDT, CDR2 YNNKEL (reference sequence). The CDR3 has 19 residues.

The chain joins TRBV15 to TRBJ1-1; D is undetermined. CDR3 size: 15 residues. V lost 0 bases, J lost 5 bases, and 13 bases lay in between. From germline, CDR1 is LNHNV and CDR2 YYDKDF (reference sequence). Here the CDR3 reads CATSRDQRGSTEAFF. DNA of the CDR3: TGTGCCACCAGCAGAGATCAGCGGGGAAGTACTGAAGCTTTCTTT.